These 31 T cell receptor beta chains came from one sample sequenced in a study of shared clonotypes between healthy human individuals. The table came from immunoSEQ multiplex PCR; TCRdb's copy has only in-frame clones and leaves some out. The sample shows some 2,100,000 clones, around 95% of them seen only once. Specimen: naive CD4+ T cells sorted from blood. The subset denotes: CD45RA+ positively selected. The receptors were sampled from a man aged 18 to 29 in good health.

This chain connects TRBV19 to TRBJ1-6, with 7 bases lining up with TRBD1. The CDR3 extends over 15 amino acids. CDR1 and CDR2 from the germline V gene are LNHDA and SQIVND (reference sequence). The junction had 10 bases not matched to a gene; V was cut back by 5 bases and J by 9 bases. CDR3 amino acids: CASSLPTGNVSPLHF. The CDR3 bases are TGTGCCAGTAGTCTCCCGACAGGGAATGTTTCACCCCTCCACTTT.

Regarding this clone: This specimen includes other DNA sequences encoding the same CDR3. The chain combines TRBV5-1 with TRBJ2-3, with 9 bases fitting TRBD1. The junction had 3 bases not matched to a gene; V was cut back by 4 bases and J by 0 bases. This CDR3 has 15 amino acids. Germline values: CDR1 SGHRS, CDR2 YFSETQ. CDR3 in amino acids: CASSQDRGSTDTQYF. CDR3 coding DNA: TGCGCCAGCAGCCAGGACAGGGGAAGCACAGATACGCAGTATTTT.

A remark on this clone: The same CDR3 arises from other DNA sequences in this sample as well. The chain couples TRBV18 to TRBJ2-7; a possible D gene is TRBD1 (6 bases). Germline CDR1 KGHSH, CDR2 LQKENI. V gave up 6 bases and J gave up 3 bases, with 12 bases separating them. The CDR3 sequence is 13 residues long. The CDR3 DNA reads TGTGCCAGCTCCCAGGGACAAAGCTACGAGCAGTACTTC. Translated: CASSQGQSYEQYF. Full variable domain (missing parts from reference TRBV18 and TRBJ2-7): NAGVMQNPRHLVRRRGQEARLRCSPMKGHSHVYWYRQLPEEGLKFMVYLQKENIIDESGMPKERFSAEFPKEGPSILRIQQVVRGDSAAYFCASSQGQSYEQYFGPGTRLTVT.

The gene calls are TRBV18 and TRBJ2-3; D might be TRBD1 (7 bases). CDR1 is KGHSH and CDR2 is LQKENI in the germline V gene. Trimming removed 0 bases from V and 1 base from J, with 14 bases in between. CDR3 length equals 17 residues. For the CDR3, the DNA is TGTGCCAGCTCACCACCTGAGGGCAGGGGGGGCACAGATACGCAGTATTTT. Translation: CASSPPEGRGGTDTQYF.

The gene calls are TRBV4-3 and TRBJ2-3; 9 bases are shared with TRBD2. The CDR3 sequence is 19 residues long. Germline loops: CDR1 LGHNA, CDR2 YSLEER. V shed 0 bases, J shed 8 bases, and the junction held 18 bases outside the gene matches. The CDR3 coding sequence is TGCGCCAGCAGCCAAGATGGAGTAGCGGGAGCCGGTATTTTGCTTACGCAGTATTTT. This gives the protein CASSQDGVAGAGILLTQYF.

The V call is TRBV9, the J call TRBJ2-2, with 7 bases matching TRBD2. This CDR3 has 16 amino acids. V was clipped by 6 bases and J by 3 bases; unmatched bases: 11. Germline-derived CDR1 and CDR2 are SGDLS and YYNGEE. Here the CDR3 reads CASTLGEGRDTGELFF. The CDR3 nucleotides read TGTGCCAGCACCCTGGGGGAGGGGCGCGACACCGGGGAGCTGTTTTTT.

This clone was seen only once. CDR3 sequence (DNA): TGTGCCAGCAGTTCCAGACCTAGATTCGGACGGGATGAAAAACTGTTTTTT. Translated: CASSSRPRFGRDEKLFF. V gene TRBV27 combines with J gene TRBJ1-4; unclear D gene. The CDR3 runs 17 residues. V dropped 4 bases and J dropped 6 bases, with 21 bases sitting between them. CDR1 MNHEY and CDR2 SMNVEV come from the germline V gene (reference sequence).

V is TRBV29-1 and J is TRBJ2-7; TRBD2 agrees at 8 bases. V was clipped by 7 bases and J by 3 bases; unmatched bases: 5. Looked up from germline, CDR1 is SQVTM and CDR2 is ANQGSEA. The CDR3 runs 12 residues. CDR3 amino acids: CSAGGVLYEQYF. As DNA, the CDR3 is TGCAGCGCCGGGGGGGTTCTCTACGAGCAGTACTTC.

This chain uses TRBV7-9 with TRBJ1-5; D is undetermined. The germline V gene has CDR1 SEHNR and CDR2 FQNEAQ (reference sequence). This CDR3 spans 14 amino acids. Between the trimmed V and J ends, which lost 5 bases and 4 bases, there was a span of 12 bases. The CDR3 is CASSLTDKNQPQHF. The DNA of the CDR3 is TGTGCCAGCAGCCTTACAGACAAAAATCAGCCCCAGCATTTT. The full variable domain, rest sourced from reference TRBV7-9 and TRBJ1-5, is DTGVSQNPRHKITKRGQNVTFRCDPISEHNRLYWYRQTLGQGPEFLTYFQNEAQLEKSRLLSDRFSAERPKGSFSTLEIQRTEQGDSAMYLCASSLTDKNQPQHFGDGTRLSIL.

Comment on this clone: This sample also contains other DNA sequences that code for the same CDR3. CDR3 DNA sequence: TGTGCCAGCAGTTTCCTCAATCAGCCCCAGCATTTT. Translating gives CASSFLNQPQHF. This chain joins TRBV27 and TRBJ1-5; D uncertain. Germline loops: CDR1 MNHEY, CDR2 SMNVEV (reference sequence). V lost 3 bases and J 3 bases, leaving 3 bases between the germline ends. CDR3 length equals 12 residues.

The CDR3 sequence: CASSPLPNTGELFF. The CDR3 region has the DNA TGTGCCAGCTCACCACTCCCAAACACCGGGGAGCTGTTTTTT. The chain has TRBV18 and TRBJ2-2, with no clear D. The germline V gene has CDR1 KGHSH and CDR2 LQKENI. V was cut by 1 base and J by 2 bases, with 5 bases left in between. The CDR3 totals 14 residues.

Note on this clone: A read error may account for a junction end that differs from germline. V gene TRBV7-7 combines with J gene TRBJ2-7; D is possibly TRBD1 (6 bases). Germline lookup yields CDR1 SSHAT and CDR2 FNYEAQ (reference sequence). CDR3 length equals 13 residues. CDR3 protein: CASSFNRDYEQYF. CDR3 nucleotide sequence: TGTGCTAGCAGCTTTAACAGGGACTACGAGCAGTACTTC. The whole variable domain, remainder taken from reference TRBV7-7 and TRBJ2-7, is GAGVSQSPRYKVTKRGQDVTLRCDPISSHATLYWYQQALGQGPEFLTYFNYEAQPDKSGLPSDRFSAERPEGSISTLTIQRTEQRDSAMYRCASSFNRDYEQYFGPGTRLTVT.

This chain joins TRBV7-2 and TRBJ2-7; 10 bases agree with TRBD1. The CDR3 consists of 14 residues. Germline V gene lookup returns CDR1 SGHTA and CDR2 FQGNSA. With V trimmed by 6 bases and J by 1 base, 3 bases remained unmatched. The CDR3 nucleotides read TGTGCCAGCAGAACGGGACAGGGGTCCTACGAGCAGTACTTC. It codes for CASRTGQGSYEQYF.

V and J are TRBV6-6 and TRBJ2-7; D gene unclear. Per the germline V gene, CDR1 is MNHNY and CDR2 is SVGAGI (reference sequence). Trimming removed 4 bases from V and 2 bases from J, with 12 bases in between. The CDR3 sequence is 14 residues long. The CDR3, as DNA: TGTGCCAGCAGTTCCCCCGAGAGCACCTACGAGCAGTACTTC. Translating it yields CASSSPESTYEQYF.

This clone is a singleton in its sample. This sample also contains other DNA sequences that code for the same CDR3. This sequence joins TRBV5-6 and TRBJ2-3, with 14 positions matching TRBD2. The CDR3 contains 18 residues. The ends lost 0 bases at V and 1 base at J; junction bases unmatched: 4. Per the germline V gene, CDR1 is SGHDT and CDR2 is YYEEEE. The CDR3 DNA reads as TGTGCCAGCAGCTTGGGACTAGCGGGGGGGCGAGGCACAGATACGCAGTATTTT. It encodes CASSLGLAGGRGTDTQYF.

This chain connects TRBV14 to TRBJ2-1; TRBD2 aligns across 13 bases. The J segment lost 4 bases and the V segment lost 0 bases, leaving 6 bases of the junction unmatched. This CDR3 comprises 18 residues. In germline, CDR1 is SGHDN, CDR2 FVKESK. The CDR3 loop reads CASSQDPTSGRNYNEQFF. CDR3 nucleotide sequence: TGTGCCAGCAGCCAAGATCCGACTAGCGGGAGGAATTACAATGAGCAGTTCTTC.

The chain is built from TRBV6-5 and TRBJ2-7; tentatively, D is TRBD1 or TRBD2 (5 bases each). Trimming removed 6 bases at V and 2 bases at J, with 14 bases between. The CDR3 extends over 14 amino acids. Germline V gene lookup returns CDR1 MNHEY and CDR2 SVGAGI. The CDR3 reads CASRDGTGPYEQYF. CDR3 DNA sequence: TGTGCCAGCAGGGACGGGACGGGCCCCTACGAGCAGTACTTC.

The V gene is TRBV6-1, the J gene TRBJ1-1; weak D call: TRBD1 (6 bases). V dropped 6 bases and J dropped 5 bases, with 16 bases sitting between them. Germline V gives CDR1 MNHNS, CDR2 SASEGT. The CDR3 is 14 amino acids. CDR3 nucleotide sequence: TGTGCCAGCAGGGTACAGGGAGTGGGGACTGAAGCTTTCTTT. Translated: CASRVQGVGTEAFF.

V usage is TRBV11-2 and J usage is TRBJ2-1; TRBD2 matches 10 bases. CDR1 and CDR2 (germline): SGHAT, FQNNGV. V lost 6 bases and J lost 12; bases outside the gene matches: 8. This CDR3 contains 13 residues. The CDR3 nucleotides read TGTGCCAGCAGTCCGAGCGGGGGGGCCGGGCAGTTCTTC. Protein sequence: CASSPSGGAGQFF.

The rearrangement uses TRBV30 and TRBJ2-5; tentative D call: TRBD1 (5 bases). CDR3 length: 13 residues. The germline V gene encodes CDR1 GTSNPN and CDR2 SVGIG (reference sequence). V lost 5 bases to trimming and J lost 4 bases, with 14 bases between them. The CDR3, as DNA: TGTGCCTGGGAAGTGATTCAGGGAGAGACCCAGTACTTC. Translation gives CAWEVIQGETQYF.

The chain is built from TRBV7-8 and TRBJ2-2, with 8 bases lining up with TRBD1. The V gene end was trimmed by 3 bases and the J gene end by 6 bases; junction bases not matched to a gene: 0. The CDR3 is 13 residues long. Germline V lookup: CDR1 SGHVS, CDR2 FQNEAQ. Here the CDR3 DNA reads TGTGCCAGCAGCTTGGACAGGGCCGGGGAGCTGTTTTTT. This gives the protein CASSLDRAGELFF.

The CDR3 is CASSFSGGVQTQYF. The CDR3 nucleotides are TGTGCCAGCAGCTTTTCAGGGGGCGTTCAGACCCAGTACTTC. The V call is TRBV5-4, the J call TRBJ2-5; 8 bases agree with TRBD1. Trimming cost V 2 bases and J 6 bases; bases outside gene matches: 6. Looked up from germline, CDR1 is SGHNT and CDR2 is YYREEE (reference sequence). CDR3 length: 14 residues.

Only one count was recorded for this clone. The V gene is TRBV30, the J gene TRBJ1-3; 8 nucleotides align to TRBD1. Trimming removed 1 base from V and 0 bases from J; junction bases left unmatched: 11. This CDR3 is 18 amino acids long. Germline V gives CDR1 GTSNPN, CDR2 SVGIG (reference sequence). The CDR3 nucleotides read TGTGCCTGGAGTGCCCGAAGATACAGGGGGGGCTCTGGAAACACCATATATTTT. It translates to CAWSARRYRGGSGNTIYF.

In this sample, this clone turned up once. The chain couples TRBV6-4 to TRBJ2-3; perhaps D is TRBD1 or TRBD2 (6 bases each). The CDR3 runs 13 residues. Germline CDR1 and CDR2: MRHNA and SNTAGT. The germline V and J ends were trimmed by 6 bases and 8 bases, with 15 bases remaining between them. Written as DNA, the CDR3 is TGTGCCAGCAGGGGGGGCGCCGAAGGTACGCAGTATTTT. Translation: CASRGGAEGTQYF.

With respect to this clone: Other DNA sequences in the same sample also yield this CDR3. The chain has TRBV6-5 and TRBJ1-1; D might be TRBD1 (5 bases). CDR3 length: 15 amino acids. The V end lost 0 bases, the J end lost 4 bases, and 12 bases lay between the germline ends. Germline CDR1 and CDR2: MNHEY and SVGAGI. CDR3 sequence: CASSYSRQGRTEAFF. As DNA, the CDR3 is TGTGCCAGCAGTTACTCGAGGCAGGGTCGCACTGAAGCTTTCTTT.

This chain joins TRBV4-2 and TRBJ2-7; 8 bases line up with TRBD1. CDR1 and CDR2 (germline): LGHNA, YNFKEQ. The V segment lost 3 bases and the J segment 2 bases; nucleotides outside the gene matches: 9. There are 16 residues in the CDR3. Here the CDR3 DNA reads TGTGCCAGCAGCCAGGACGGGGACAGGATTGCCTACGAGCAGTACTTC. Its translation: CASSQDGDRIAYEQYF.

The J gene is TRBJ1-4, the V gene TRBV28; D not certain. The germline gives CDR1 MDHEN, CDR2 SYDVKM. This CDR3 is 16 amino acids long. V shed 5 bases and J shed 3 bases, with 16 bases lying between them. The CDR3 loop reads CASSQPTSGANEKLFF. CDR3 DNA: TGTGCCAGCAGTCAACCAACCAGCGGGGCTAATGAAAAACTGTTTTTT. The complete variable domain, with remaining parts taken from reference TRBV28 and TRBJ1-4, reads DVKVTQSSRYLVKRTGEKVFLECVQDMDHENMFWYRQDPGLGLRLIYFSYDVKMKEKGDIPEGYSVSREKKERFSLILESASTNQTSMYLCASSQPTSGANEKLFFGSGTQLSVL.

This rearrangement joins TRBV15 to TRBJ1-1, with TRBD1 matching 8 bases. With V trimmed by 0 bases and J by 2 bases, 17 bases remained unmatched. Germline CDR1 reads LNHNV; CDR2 reads YYDKDF (reference sequence). The CDR3 covers 20 residues. The CDR3: CATSRDLIGFQGAANTEAFF. The CDR3 DNA reads as TGTGCCACCAGCAGAGATCTCATCGGATTTCAGGGGGCAGCTAACACTGAAGCTTTCTTT.

The table lists this clone with a count of one. V and J are TRBV30 and TRBJ1-6; D is uncertain. V lost 2 bases to trimming and J lost 9 bases, with 11 bases between them. CDR1 GTSNPN and CDR2 SVGIG come from the germline V gene (reference sequence). The CDR3 has 13 amino acids. The CDR3 nucleotides are TGTGCCTGGAGTCCCGAGCTGGGTTCACCCCTCCACTTT. Translated, it gives CAWSPELGSPLHF.

This clone was seen just once. The V gene is TRBV7-8, the J gene TRBJ2-1; 8 bases are shared with TRBD1. This CDR3 has 14 residues. V was pared by 1 base and J by 12 bases, with 8 bases of the junction left unmatched. CDR1 SGHVS and CDR2 FQNEAQ come from the germline V gene. DNA of the CDR3: TGTGCCAGCAGCTTAGGGACAGGGATTTACGTGCAGTTCTTC. Protein: CASSLGTGIYVQFF.

The chain is built from TRBV7-2 and TRBJ2-7, with D unresolved. V was pared by 4 bases and J by 0 bases, with 7 bases between. Per the germline V gene, CDR1 is SGHTA and CDR2 is FQGNSA. The length of the CDR3 is 13 residues. Here the CDR3 DNA reads TGTGCCAGCAGCTCGGCCGTCTCCTACGAGCAGTACTTC. Its protein is CASSSAVSYEQYF.